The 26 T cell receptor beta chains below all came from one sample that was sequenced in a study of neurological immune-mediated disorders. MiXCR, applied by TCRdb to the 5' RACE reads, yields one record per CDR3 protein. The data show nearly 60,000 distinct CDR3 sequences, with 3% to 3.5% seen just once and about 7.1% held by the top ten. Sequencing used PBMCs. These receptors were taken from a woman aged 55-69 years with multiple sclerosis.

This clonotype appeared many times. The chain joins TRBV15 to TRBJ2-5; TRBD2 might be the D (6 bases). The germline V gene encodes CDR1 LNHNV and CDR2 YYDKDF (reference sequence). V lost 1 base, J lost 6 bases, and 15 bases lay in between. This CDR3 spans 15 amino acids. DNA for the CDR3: TGTGCCACCAGCAGAGGCGGGAACCAACAAAAGACCCAGTACTTC. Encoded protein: CATSRGGNQQKTQYF.

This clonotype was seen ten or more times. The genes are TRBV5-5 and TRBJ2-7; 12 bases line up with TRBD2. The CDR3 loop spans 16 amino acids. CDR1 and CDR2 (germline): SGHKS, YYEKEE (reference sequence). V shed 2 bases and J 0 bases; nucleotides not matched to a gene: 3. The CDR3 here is CASSFTSGRSSYEQYF. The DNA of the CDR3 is TGTGCCAGCAGCTTTACTAGCGGGAGGAGCTCCTACGAGCAGTACTTC.

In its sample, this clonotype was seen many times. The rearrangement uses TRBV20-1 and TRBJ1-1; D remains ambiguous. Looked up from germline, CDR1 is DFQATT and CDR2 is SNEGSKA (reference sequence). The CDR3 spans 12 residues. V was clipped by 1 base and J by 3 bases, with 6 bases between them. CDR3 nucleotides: TGCAGTGCTAGAGGGCAGTACACTGAAGCTTTCTTT. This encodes CSARGQYTEAFF.

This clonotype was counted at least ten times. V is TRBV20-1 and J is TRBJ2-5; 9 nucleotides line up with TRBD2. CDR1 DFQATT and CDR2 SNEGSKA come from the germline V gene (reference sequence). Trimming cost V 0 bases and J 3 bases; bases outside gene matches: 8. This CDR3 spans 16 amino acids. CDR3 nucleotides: TGCAGTGCTAGAGATCTTTGGGCTAGCGGGAAAGAGACCCAGTACTTC. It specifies CSARDLWASGKETQYF.

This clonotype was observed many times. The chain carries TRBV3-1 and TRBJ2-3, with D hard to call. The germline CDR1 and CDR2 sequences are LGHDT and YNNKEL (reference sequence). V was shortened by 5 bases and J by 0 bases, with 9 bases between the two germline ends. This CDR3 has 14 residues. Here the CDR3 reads CASSNPGSTDTQYF. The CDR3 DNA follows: TGTGCCAGCAGCAATCCCGGTAGCACAGATACGCAGTATTTT.

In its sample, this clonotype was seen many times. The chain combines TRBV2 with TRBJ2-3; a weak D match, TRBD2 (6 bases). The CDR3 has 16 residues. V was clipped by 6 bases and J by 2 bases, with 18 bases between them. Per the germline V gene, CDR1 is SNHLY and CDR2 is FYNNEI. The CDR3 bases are TGTGCCAGCAGCGCGGGACCCCTCTCCCTCACAGATACGCAGTATTTT. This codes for CASSAGPLSLTDTQYF. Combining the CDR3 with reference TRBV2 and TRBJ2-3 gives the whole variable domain EPEVTQTPSHQVTQMGQEVILRCVPISNHLYFYWYRQILGQKVEFLVSFYNNEISEKSEIFDDQFSVERPDGSNFTLKIRSTKLEDSAMYFCASSAGPLSLTDTQYFGPGTRLTVL.

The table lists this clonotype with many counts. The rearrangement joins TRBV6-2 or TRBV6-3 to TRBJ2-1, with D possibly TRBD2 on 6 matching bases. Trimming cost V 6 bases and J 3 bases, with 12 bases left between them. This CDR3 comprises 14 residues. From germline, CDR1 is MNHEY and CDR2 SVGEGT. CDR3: CASSRLDSYNEQFF. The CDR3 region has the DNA TGTGCCAGCAGCCGACTAGACAGCTACAATGAGCAGTTCTTC.

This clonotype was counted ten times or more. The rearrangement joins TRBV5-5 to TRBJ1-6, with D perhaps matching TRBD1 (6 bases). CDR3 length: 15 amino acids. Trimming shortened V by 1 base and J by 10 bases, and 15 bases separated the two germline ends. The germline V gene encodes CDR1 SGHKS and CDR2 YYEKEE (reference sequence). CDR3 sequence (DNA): TGTGCCAGCAGCTTGAGGGGGACGGTAATATCACCCCTCCACTTT. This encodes CASSLRGTVISPLHF.

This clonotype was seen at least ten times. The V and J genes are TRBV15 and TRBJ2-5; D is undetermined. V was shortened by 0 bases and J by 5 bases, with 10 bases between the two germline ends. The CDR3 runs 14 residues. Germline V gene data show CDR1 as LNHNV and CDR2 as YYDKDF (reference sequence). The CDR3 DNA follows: TGTGCCACCAGCAGAGATCCCGAGGTTGAGACCCAGTACTTC. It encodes CATSRDPEVETQYF.

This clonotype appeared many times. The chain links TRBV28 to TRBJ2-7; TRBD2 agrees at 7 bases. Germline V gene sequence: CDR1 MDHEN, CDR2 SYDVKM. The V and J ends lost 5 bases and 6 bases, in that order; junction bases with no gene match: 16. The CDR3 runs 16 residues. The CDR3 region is CASSPAGWGGPGEQYF. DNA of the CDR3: TGTGCCAGCAGTCCGGCGGGTTGGGGAGGGCCAGGCGAGCAGTACTTC.

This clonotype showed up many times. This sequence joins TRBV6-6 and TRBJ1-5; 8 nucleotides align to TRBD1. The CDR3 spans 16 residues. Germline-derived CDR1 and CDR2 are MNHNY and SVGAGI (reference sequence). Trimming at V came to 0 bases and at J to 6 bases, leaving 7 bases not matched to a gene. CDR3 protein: CASSYSQGAGSQPQHF. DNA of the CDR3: TGTGCCAGCAGTTACTCCCAGGGGGCCGGTAGTCAGCCCCAGCATTTT.

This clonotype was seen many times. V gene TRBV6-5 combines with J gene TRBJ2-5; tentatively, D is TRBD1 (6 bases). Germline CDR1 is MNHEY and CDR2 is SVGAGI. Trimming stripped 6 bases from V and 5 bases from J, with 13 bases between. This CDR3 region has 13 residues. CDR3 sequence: CASRIRGEETQYF. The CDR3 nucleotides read TGTGCCAGCAGAATCAGGGGAGAGGAGACCCAGTACTTC.

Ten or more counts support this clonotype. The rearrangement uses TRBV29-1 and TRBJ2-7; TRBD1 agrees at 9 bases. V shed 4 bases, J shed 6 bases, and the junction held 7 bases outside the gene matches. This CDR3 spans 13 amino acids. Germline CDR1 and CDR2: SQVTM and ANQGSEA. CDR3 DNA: TGCAGCGTTGGGACAGGGGAAGACGGCGAGCAGTACTTC. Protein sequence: CSVGTGEDGEQYF.

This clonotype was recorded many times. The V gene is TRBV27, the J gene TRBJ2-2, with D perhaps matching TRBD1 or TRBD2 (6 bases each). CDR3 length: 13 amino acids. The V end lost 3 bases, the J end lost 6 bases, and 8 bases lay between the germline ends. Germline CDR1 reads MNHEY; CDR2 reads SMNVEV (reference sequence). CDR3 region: CASSFRGAGELFF. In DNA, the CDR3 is TGTGCCAGCAGTTTTAGGGGGGCCGGGGAGCTGTTTTTT.

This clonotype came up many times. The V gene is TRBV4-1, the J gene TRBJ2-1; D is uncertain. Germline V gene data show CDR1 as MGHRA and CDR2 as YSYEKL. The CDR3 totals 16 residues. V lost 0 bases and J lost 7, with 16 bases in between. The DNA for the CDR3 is TGCGCCAGCAGCCAAGATGACTGGGTGCGAGAAAATGAGCAGTTCTTC. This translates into CASSQDDWVRENEQFF.

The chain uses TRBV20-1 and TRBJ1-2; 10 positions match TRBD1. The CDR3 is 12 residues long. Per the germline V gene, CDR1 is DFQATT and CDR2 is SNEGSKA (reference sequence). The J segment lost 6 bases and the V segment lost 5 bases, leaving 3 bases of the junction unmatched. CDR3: CSAGQGGDGYTF. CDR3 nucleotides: TGCAGTGCTGGACAGGGGGGGGATGGCTACACCTTC.

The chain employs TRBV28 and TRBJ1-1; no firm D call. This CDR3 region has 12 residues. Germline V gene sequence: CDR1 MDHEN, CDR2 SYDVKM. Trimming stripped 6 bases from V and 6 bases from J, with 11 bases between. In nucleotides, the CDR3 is TGTGCCAGCAGCCCCCCTGTCTCTGAAGCTTTCTTT. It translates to CASSPPVSEAFF.

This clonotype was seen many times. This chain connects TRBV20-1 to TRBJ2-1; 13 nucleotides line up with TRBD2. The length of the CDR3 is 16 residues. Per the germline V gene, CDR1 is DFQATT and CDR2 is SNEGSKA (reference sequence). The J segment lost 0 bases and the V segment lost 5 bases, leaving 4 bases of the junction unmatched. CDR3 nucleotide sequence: TGCAGTGCTCGTGGGACTAGCGGGGACTCCTACAATGAGCAGTTCTTC. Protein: CSARGTSGDSYNEQFF.

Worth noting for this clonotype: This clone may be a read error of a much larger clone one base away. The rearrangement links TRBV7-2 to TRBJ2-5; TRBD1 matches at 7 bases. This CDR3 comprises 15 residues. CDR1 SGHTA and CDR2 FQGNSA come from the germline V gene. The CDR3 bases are TGTGCCAGCAGCTGGGTGACAGGGACAAAAGAGAACCAGTACTTC. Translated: CASSWVTGTKENQYF.

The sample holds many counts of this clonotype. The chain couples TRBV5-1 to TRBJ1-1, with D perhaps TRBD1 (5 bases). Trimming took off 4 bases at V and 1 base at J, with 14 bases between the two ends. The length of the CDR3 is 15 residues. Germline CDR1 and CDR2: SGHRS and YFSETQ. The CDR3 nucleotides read TGCGCCAGCAGCACGCGAGGGGACGGGAACACTGAAGCTTTCTTT. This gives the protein CASSTRGDGNTEAFF.

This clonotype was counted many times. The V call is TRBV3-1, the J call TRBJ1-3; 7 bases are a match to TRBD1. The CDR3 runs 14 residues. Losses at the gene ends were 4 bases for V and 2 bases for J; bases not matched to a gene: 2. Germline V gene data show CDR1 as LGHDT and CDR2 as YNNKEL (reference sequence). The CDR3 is CASSPTGPGNTIYF. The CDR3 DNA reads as TGTGCCAGCAGCCCGACAGGGCCTGGAAACACCATATATTTT.

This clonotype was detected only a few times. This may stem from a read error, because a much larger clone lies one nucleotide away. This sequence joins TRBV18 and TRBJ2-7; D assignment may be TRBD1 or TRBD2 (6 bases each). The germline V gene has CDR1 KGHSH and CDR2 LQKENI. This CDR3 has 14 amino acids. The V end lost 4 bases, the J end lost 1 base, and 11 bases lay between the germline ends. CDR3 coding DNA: TGTGCCAGCTCACAGGGGGGCAGGTCCTACGAGCAGTACTTC. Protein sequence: CASSQGGRSYEQYF.

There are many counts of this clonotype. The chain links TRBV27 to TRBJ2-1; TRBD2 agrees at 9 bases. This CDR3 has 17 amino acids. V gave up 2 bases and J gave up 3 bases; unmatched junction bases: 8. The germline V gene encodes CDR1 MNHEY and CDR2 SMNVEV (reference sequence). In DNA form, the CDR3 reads TGTGCCAGCAGTTTAAGTAGCGGGGGCCTTCTCTACAATGAGCAGTTCTTC. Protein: CASSLSSGGLLYNEQFF.

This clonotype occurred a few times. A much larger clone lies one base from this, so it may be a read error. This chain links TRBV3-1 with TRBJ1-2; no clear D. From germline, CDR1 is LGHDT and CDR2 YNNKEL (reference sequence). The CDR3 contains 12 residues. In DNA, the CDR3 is TGTGCCAGCAGCAAAGAAAGGTATGGCTACACCTTC. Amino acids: CASSKERYGYTF.

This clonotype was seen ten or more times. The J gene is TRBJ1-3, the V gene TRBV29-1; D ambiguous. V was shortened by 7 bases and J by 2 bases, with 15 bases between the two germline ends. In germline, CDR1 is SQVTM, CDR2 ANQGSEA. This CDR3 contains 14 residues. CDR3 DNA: TGCAGCGCGACCGCAGCAGTAGCTGGAAACACCATATATTTT. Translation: CSATAAVAGNTIYF.

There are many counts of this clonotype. The chain's CDR3 is CASSDGTGTYSPLHF. The DNA of the CDR3 is TGCGCCAGCAGCGACGGGACAGGCACTTATTCACCCCTCCACTTT. The chain is built from TRBV5-1 and TRBJ1-6; 8 positions match TRBD1. This CDR3 spans 15 amino acids. Trimming removed 4 bases from V and 8 bases from J; junction bases left unmatched: 8. Looked up from germline, CDR1 is SGHRS and CDR2 is YFSETQ.